The clone carrying this TCR beta chain has only a few counts. The antigen remains unidentified. The entry originates in a study of human T cells and chemical hapten exposure. The study's findings and limits: Unchanged with DPC sensitization were TCRs above 1 in 1000 frequency.

Time point described: patch test 1, 2 weeks after DPC sensitization. Treatment defined: therapeutic diphenylcyclopropenone sensitization with weekly scalp DPC. One entry per CDR3 protein, called by TCRdb with MiXCR from the RACE reads. The sample contains tens of thousands of distinct CDR3 sequences, 9.8% of which appear only once. The CDR3 sequence is 14 residues long. V dropped 4 bases and J dropped 3; count of bases not matched to a gene: 7. Germline CDR1 reads SGDLS; CDR2 reads YYNGEE. This material consisted of whole blood, taken in connection with sensitization to the hapten diphenylcyclopropenone (DPC). V gene TRBV9 combines with J gene TRBJ2-7; 7 bases align to TRBD1. The sequence was collected from a woman between 35 and 50 years old with alopecia areata. Some clones in this sample may be carry-over from other donors' samples. The CDR3 DNA reads TGTGCCAGCAGCCCAGGGACAGCCGACTACGAGCAGTACTTC. It specifies CASSPGTADYEQYF. Full variable domain (outside the CDR3, taken from reference TRBV9 and TRBJ2-7): DSGVTQTPKHLITATGQRVTLRCSPRSGDLSVYWYQQSLDQGLQFLIQYYNGEERAKGNILERFSAQQFPDLHSELNLSSLELGDSALYFCASSPGTADYEQYFGPGTRLTVT.